A selection of T cell receptor beta chains follows, all from one sample in a study of T cell repertoires in cytomegalovirus infection. TCRdb called the reads again in MiXCR, with one record for every CDR3 protein. The sample contains 400,000 to 550,000 distinct CDR3 sequences, approximately 10% of which appear only once. Input material: PBMCs. The receptors stem from a human donor in good health (CMV status not recorded). Some clones in this sample may be carry-over from other donors' samples. The CDR3 runs from the conserved cysteine through the conserved F or W. D genes are given only for firm matches. The size entry gives once, few, many, or a class for an expanded clone.

J: TRBJ2-7; V: TRBV7-2; size: many; D: TRBD1; CDR3: CASRLGQGAGEQYF; DNA: TGTGCCAGCAGATTAGGACAGGGGGCAGGCGAGCAGTACTTC
J: TRBJ1-1; V: TRBV11-2; size: many; D: NA; CDR3: CASSLDAEYTEAFF; DNA: TGTGCCAGCAGCTTAGATGCGGAATACACTGAAGCTTTCTTT
J: TRBJ2-2; V: TRBV24-1; size: few; D: NA; CDR3: CATSPLGHTGELFF; DNA: TGTGCCACCAGCCCCCTCGGCCACACCGGGGAGCTGTTTTTT
J: TRBJ1-5; V: TRBV3-1; size: many; D: NA; CDR3: CASSQDPGGRQPQHF; DNA: TGTGCCAGCAGCCAAGATCCCGGAGGGCGTCAGCCCCAGCATTTT
J: TRBJ2-7; V: TRBV7-3; size: many; D: TRBD2; CDR3: CASSLNAGDPYYEQYF; DNA: TGTGCCAGCAGCTTAAATGCGGGAGATCCTTACTACGAGCAGTACTTC
J: TRBJ2-7; V: TRBV4-1; size: many; D: NA; CDR3: CASSQGWGGLGYEQYF; DNA: TGCGCCAGCAGCCAAGGTTGGGGGGGGCTGGGCTACGAGCAGTACTTC
J: TRBJ1-1; V: TRBV6-1; size: many; D: NA; CDR3: CASIREASAMSRRAEAFF; DNA: TGTGCCAGCATCCGGGAAGCTAGTGCTATGTCAAGGAGAGCTGAAGCTTTCTTT
J: TRBJ2-6; V: TRBV7-8; size: many; D: NA; CDR3: CASSLARFSGANVLTF; DNA: TGTGCCAGCAGCTTAGCACGGTTCTCTGGGGCCAACGTCCTGACTTTC
J: TRBJ1-2; V: TRBV7-9; size: many; D: TRBD1; CDR3: CASSLGAGQGNYGYTF; DNA: TGTGCCAGCAGCTTAGGCGCGGGACAGGGGAACTATGGCTACACCTTC
J: TRBJ2-7; V: TRBV28; size: many; D: TRBD1; CDR3: CASSSWTGGSEQYF; DNA: TGTGCCAGCAGTTCCTGGACAGGGGGCAGCGAGCAGTACTTC